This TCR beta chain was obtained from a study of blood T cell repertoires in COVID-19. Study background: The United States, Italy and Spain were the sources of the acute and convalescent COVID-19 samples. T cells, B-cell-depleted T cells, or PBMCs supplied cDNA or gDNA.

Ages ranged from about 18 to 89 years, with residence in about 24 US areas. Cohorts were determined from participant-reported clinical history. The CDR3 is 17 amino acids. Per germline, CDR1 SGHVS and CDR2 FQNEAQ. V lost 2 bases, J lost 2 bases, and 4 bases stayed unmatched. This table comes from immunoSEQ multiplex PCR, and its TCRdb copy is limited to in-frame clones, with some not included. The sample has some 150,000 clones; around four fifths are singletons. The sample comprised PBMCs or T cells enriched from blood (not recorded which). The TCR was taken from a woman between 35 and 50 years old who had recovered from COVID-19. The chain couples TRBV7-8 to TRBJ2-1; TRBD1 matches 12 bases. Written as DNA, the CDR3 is TGTGCCAGCAGCTTACCCCGGGACAGGGGGCCCTACAATGAGCAGTTCTTC. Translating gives CASSLPRDRGPYNEQFF.